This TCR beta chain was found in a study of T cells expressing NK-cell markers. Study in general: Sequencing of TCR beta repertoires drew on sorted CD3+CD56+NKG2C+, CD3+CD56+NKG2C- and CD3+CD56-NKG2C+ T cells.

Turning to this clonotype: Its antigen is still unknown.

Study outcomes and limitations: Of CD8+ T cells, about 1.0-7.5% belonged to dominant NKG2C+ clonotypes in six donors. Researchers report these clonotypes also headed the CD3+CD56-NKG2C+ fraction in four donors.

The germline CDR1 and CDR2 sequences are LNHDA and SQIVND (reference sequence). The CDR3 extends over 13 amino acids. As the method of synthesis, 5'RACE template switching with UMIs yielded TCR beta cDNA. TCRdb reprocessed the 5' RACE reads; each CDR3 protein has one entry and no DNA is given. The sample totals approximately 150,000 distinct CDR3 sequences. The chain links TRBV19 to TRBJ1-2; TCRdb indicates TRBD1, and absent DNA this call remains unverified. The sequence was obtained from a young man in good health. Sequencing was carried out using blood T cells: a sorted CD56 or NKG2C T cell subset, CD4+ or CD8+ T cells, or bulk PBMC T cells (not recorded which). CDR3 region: CASNPGRNYGYTF.